The 29 T cell receptor beta chains below all came from one sample that was sequenced in a study of CD4 T cells in relation to SARS-CoV-2 and coronaviruses. The unexposed donors gave CD4+ T cells in about 2010-2019, prior to COVID-19. After about 11 days of culture, CD4+ T cells were isolated. No cognate antigen is known for these TCRs. Profiling relied on immunoSEQ multiplex PCR, and the TCRdb table lists in-frame clones only, not all of them. The data hold approximately 19,000 clones, with around 80% observed a single time. Sequencing input: CD4+ T cells from PBMCs, cultured in vitro. These receptors all come from a human donor in good health.

The CDR3 bases are TGTGCCAGCAGTTATTATGGGATTCAGGACAATGAGCAGTTCTTC. It is translated as CASSYYGIQDNEQFF. V usage is TRBV6-5 and J usage is TRBJ2-1; no firm D call. Germline assignment: CDR1 MNHEY and CDR2 SVGAGI. The V gene lost 3 bases and the J gene lost 5 bases, with 14 bases spanning the gap. CDR3 length: 15 amino acids.

The rearrangement joins TRBV3-1 (or the pseudogene TRBV3-2) to TRBJ2-3, with 11 bases aligning to TRBD2. The CDR3 spans 15 residues. Germline CDR1 and CDR2: LGHDT and YNNKEL (reference sequence). V shed 1 base and J 10 bases; nucleotides not matched to a gene: 7. CDR3 loop: CASSQGTSGLRAQYF. CDR3 DNA sequence: TGTGCCAGCAGCCAAGGGACTAGCGGGTTGCGCGCGCAGTATTTT.

The chain is built from TRBV19 and TRBJ2-3, with D maybe TRBD2 (5 bases). The germline gives CDR1 LNHDA, CDR2 SQIVND (reference sequence). Between the trimmed V and J ends, which lost 3 bases and 0 bases, there was a span of 7 bases. CDR3 length equals 14 residues. Written as DNA, the CDR3 is TGTGCCAGTAGTATGGACTTGAGCACAGATACGCAGTATTTT. Protein: CASSMDLSTDTQYF.

This chain links TRBV5-1 with TRBJ2-2; TRBD2 might be the D (5 bases). Trimming pared 3 bases from V and 0 bases from J, leaving 9 bases between. The V gene's germline CDR1 is SGHRS and CDR2 YFSETQ. CDR3 size: 15 residues. This chain's CDR3 is CASSSGSANTGELFF. The CDR3 DNA reads TGCGCCAGCAGCTCGGGGTCCGCGAACACCGGGGAGCTGTTTTTT.

V usage is TRBV24-1 and J usage is TRBJ1-5; 7 bases align to TRBD1. Losses at the gene ends were 4 bases for V and 3 bases for J; bases not matched to a gene: 8. CDR3 length equals 16 residues. Germline loops: CDR1 KGHDR, CDR2 SFDVKD. CDR3 residues: CATSDNRGEVNQPQHF. The CDR3 bases are TGTGCCACCAGTGACAACAGGGGAGAGGTCAATCAGCCCCAGCATTTT.

V and J are TRBV6-7 and TRBJ2-7; the D gene is possibly TRBD1 (7 bases). TRBV6-7 is filed as an ORF, its function uncertain. The CDR3 contains 17 residues. With 5 bases removed from V and 6 bases from J, the gap between germline ends came to 26 bases. The CDR3 reads CASSGSVDRATSCEQYF. CDR3 bases: TGTGCCAGCAGTGGCTCAGTAGACAGGGCGACTAGTTGCGAGCAGTACTTC.

This clone was seen only a few times. This chain joins TRBV11-3 and TRBJ2-2; tentatively, D is TRBD2 (6 bases). This CDR3 has 15 residues. Trimming cost V 4 bases and J 5 bases, with 14 bases left between them. CDR1 is SGHNT and CDR2 is YENEEA in the germline V gene. The CDR3 DNA follows: TGTGCCAGCAGCTCACCGTGGGGGGTTACCGGGGAGCTGTTTTTT. It encodes CASSSPWGVTGELFF.

By sample share, this clone is medium-sized. This rearrangement joins TRBV30 to TRBJ2-1; TRBD2 matches at 9 bases. The CDR3 contains 19 residues. V shed 0 bases, J shed 0 bases, and the junction held 12 bases outside the gene matches. Germline-derived CDR1 and CDR2 are GTSNPN and SVGIG (reference sequence). CDR3 loop: CAWSVIGAGGPSSYNEQFF. The CDR3 DNA is TGTGCCTGGAGTGTAATCGGGGCGGGAGGGCCGAGCTCCTACAATGAGCAGTTCTTC.

The chain carries TRBV18 and TRBJ1-4; TRBD1 agrees at 7 bases. J lost 6 bases, V lost 0 bases, and 7 bases had no gene match. The V gene's germline CDR1 is KGHSH and CDR2 LQKENI. CDR3 size: 16 residues. The CDR3 coding sequence is TGTGCCAGCTCACCACCGAGTAGGGGGCGCGATGAAAAACTGTTTTTT. Amino acid sequence: CASSPPSRGRDEKLFF.

The CDR3 sequence: CASSITGTVNTEAFF. The CDR3, as DNA: TGTGCCAGTAGTATAACCGGGACAGTGAACACTGAAGCTTTCTTT. This chain joins TRBV19 and TRBJ1-1, with 7 positions matching TRBD1. In germline, CDR1 is LNHDA, CDR2 SQIVND (reference sequence). This CDR3 is 15 amino acids long. V lost 2 bases and J lost 0; bases outside the gene matches: 3.

The rearrangement joins TRBV5-4 to TRBJ2-5, with 7 positions matching TRBD1. Losses at the gene ends were 1 base for V and 5 bases for J; bases not matched to a gene: 8. In germline, CDR1 is SGHNT, CDR2 YYREEE (reference sequence). The CDR3 has 15 amino acids. CDR3 DNA sequence: TGTGCCAGCAGCTTGTCGCCAGGGGGTTTGGAGACCCAGTACTTC. Its translation: CASSLSPGGLETQYF.

The V gene is TRBV28, the J gene TRBJ1-1; D gene uncertain. Germline V gene lookup returns CDR1 MDHEN and CDR2 SYDVKM. The CDR3 consists of 13 residues. The V and J ends lost 5 bases and 12 bases respectively, with 19 bases between them. CDR3 region: CASSQGSLRTSFF. CDR3 in DNA: TGTGCCAGCAGTCAAGGGTCCTTGCGGACGTCTTTCTTT.

The chain carries TRBV15 and TRBJ1-2, with D possibly matching TRBD1 (6 bases). The length of the CDR3 is 16 residues. V was trimmed by 1 base and J by 1 base, leaving 13 bases between them. Germline V gene lookup returns CDR1 LNHNV and CDR2 YYDKDF (reference sequence). The CDR3 bases are TGTGCCACCAGCAGAGGAACGGACAGCTTTAACTATGGCTACACCTTC. Amino acids: CATSRGTDSFNYGYTF.

The chain is built from TRBV6-5 and TRBJ1-1; D perhaps matches TRBD1 (5 bases). The CDR3 loop spans 14 amino acids. With 6 bases removed from V and 6 bases from J, the gap between germline ends came to 17 bases. Per the germline V gene, CDR1 is MNHEY and CDR2 is SVGAGI. CDR3 nucleotide sequence: TGTGCCAGCAGCCCCGTGCAGGGCTTGTCTGAAGCTTTCTTT. Residues: CASSPVQGLSEAFF.

This chain uses TRBV29-1 with TRBJ2-5; possibly TRBD1 for D (5 bases). CDR3 length equals 12 residues. Between the trimmed V and J ends, which lost 6 bases and 1 base, there was a span of 9 bases. Germline V gene sequence: CDR1 SQVTM, CDR2 ANQGSEA. The CDR3 DNA sequence: TGCAGCGTAGACAGAGGCCAAGAGACCCAGTACTTC. This sequence encodes CSVDRGQETQYF.

The chain couples TRBV19 to TRBJ2-5; no reliable D call. Trimming stripped 3 bases from V and 1 base from J, with 9 bases between. The CDR3 length is 14 residues. Germline lookup yields CDR1 LNHDA and CDR2 SQIVND (reference sequence). In DNA form, the CDR3 reads TGTGCCAGTAGTATTATCGGCAGCCAAGAGACCCAGTACTTC. This codes for CASSIIGSQETQYF. The whole variable domain, filled in from reference TRBV19 and TRBJ2-5, reads DGGITQSPKYLFRKEGQNVTLSCEQNLNHDAMYWYRQDPGQGLRLIYYSQIVNDFQKGDIAEGYSVSREKKESFPLTVTSAQKNPTAFYLCASSIIGSQETQYFGPGTRLLVL.

The rearrangement uses TRBV11-2 and TRBJ2-2, with D unclear. Looked up from germline, CDR1 is SGHAT and CDR2 is FQNNGV. V was trimmed by 5 bases and J by 3 bases, leaving 10 bases between them. The CDR3 consists of 14 residues. The CDR3 spells CASSPRRDTGELFF. CDR3 DNA: TGTGCCAGCAGCCCGCGCCGAGACACCGGGGAGCTGTTTTTT.

This clone was found a few times. V gene TRBV19 combines with J gene TRBJ1-6; D is uncertain. The CDR3 totals 14 residues. Germline CDR1 LNHDA, CDR2 SQIVND (reference sequence). Between the trimmed V and J ends, which lost 6 bases and 4 bases, there was a span of 10 bases. The CDR3 loop reads CASRTQPYNSPLHF. CDR3 coding DNA: TGTGCCAGTAGGACACAACCGTATAATTCACCCCTCCACTTT.

The J gene is TRBJ2-7, the V gene TRBV27, with 9 bases matching TRBD1. The CDR3 extends over 15 amino acids. Germline trimming cut 2 bases from V and 5 bases from J; bases unmatched to any gene: 7. The germline V gene has CDR1 MNHEY and CDR2 SMNVEV (reference sequence). The CDR3 coding sequence is TGTGCCAGCAGTTTAACCACAACAGGGGGCCACGAGCAGTACTTC. Protein: CASSLTTTGGHEQYF.

This chain connects TRBV9 to TRBJ2-5, with D unresolved. Trimming cost V 3 bases and J 5 bases, with 14 bases left between them. CDR3 size: 14 residues. Germline-derived CDR1 and CDR2 are SGDLS and YYNGEE. In DNA, the CDR3 is TGTGCCAGCAGCGAAGGTGGTGAGCGTGAGACCCAGTACTTC. Its translation is CASSEGGERETQYF.

The rearrangement joins TRBV24-1 to TRBJ1-2; D gene uncertain. Germline-derived CDR1 and CDR2 are KGHDR and SFDVKD. The CDR3 contains 12 residues. V lost 3 bases and J 6 bases, leaving 7 bases between the germline ends. The CDR3 DNA is TGTGCCACCAGTGATCCTCAGGATGGCTACACCTTC. Its translation: CATSDPQDGYTF.

The genes are TRBV7-9 and TRBJ2-3; a possible D gene is TRBD2 (7 bases). Trimming took off 5 bases at V and 5 bases at J, with 17 bases between the two ends. This CDR3 has 15 residues. Germline V gene data show CDR1 as SEHNR and CDR2 as FQNEAQ (reference sequence). The CDR3 loop is CASSRRGAGEDTQYF. In DNA form, the CDR3 reads TGTGCCAGCAGCAGACGGGGGGCGGGAGAAGATACGCAGTATTTT.

This rearrangement joins TRBV19 to TRBJ2-2, with D possibly matching TRBD2 (5 bases). Trimming stripped 9 bases from V and 3 bases from J, with 14 bases between. The CDR3 covers 14 residues. CDR1 is LNHDA, CDR2 SQIVND, per germline (reference sequence). The chain's CDR3 is CASDTGDDTGELFF. CDR3 bases: TGTGCCAGCGACACCGGGGATGACACCGGGGAGCTGTTTTTT. Together with reference TRBV19 and TRBJ2-2, the CDR3 gives the full variable domain: DGGITQSPKYLFRKEGQNVTLSCEQNLNHDAMYWYRQDPGQGLRLIYYSQIVNDFQKGDIAEGYSVSREKKESFPLTVTSAQKNPTAFYLCASDTGDDTGELFFGEGSRLTVL.

V gene TRBV6-5 combines with J gene TRBJ1-1; no reliable D call. Germline V gene lookup returns CDR1 MNHEY and CDR2 SVGAGI. V was clipped by 2 bases and J by 4 bases, with 8 bases between them. The CDR3 runs 13 residues. The CDR3 nucleotides read TGTGCCAGCAGTTACGACACTAGCACTGAAGCTTTCTTT. Translated: CASSYDTSTEAFF.

The V call is TRBV5-5, the J call TRBJ2-1; 8 nucleotides align to TRBD1. V dropped 1 base and J dropped 5; count of bases not matched to a gene: 8. This CDR3 spans 16 amino acids. CDR1 is SGHKS and CDR2 is YYEKEE in the germline V gene (reference sequence). CDR3: CASSLMVSRGHNEQFF. Here the CDR3 DNA reads TGTGCCAGCAGCTTGATGGTCTCCAGGGGGCACAATGAGCAGTTCTTC.

This clone was detected a few times. The chain links TRBV19 to TRBJ1-5; possibly TRBD1 for D (5 bases). Trimming took off 3 bases at V and 11 bases at J, with 14 bases between the two ends. Germline V lookup: CDR1 LNHDA, CDR2 SQIVND (reference sequence). The CDR3 totals 13 residues. This CDR3 reads CASSMGPPSTQHF. The CDR3 DNA reads as TGTGCCAGTAGTATGGGACCCCCTTCAACCCAGCATTTT.

The rearrangement uses TRBV14 and TRBJ2-5; 8 bases fit TRBD1. The trim removed 6 bases at V and 2 bases at J, leaving 5 bases unmatched. The CDR3 is 14 residues long. Germline CDR1 SGHDN, CDR2 FVKESK. In nucleotides, the CDR3 is TGTGCCAGCAGGGGGACAGGATTACAAGAGACCCAGTACTTC. Its translation: CASRGTGLQETQYF.

V gene TRBV19 combines with J gene TRBJ2-7; 9 bases are a match to TRBD1. V lost 3 bases to trimming and J lost 0 bases; unmatched junction nucleotides: 6. The CDR3 extends over 16 amino acids. CDR1 and CDR2 (germline): LNHDA, SQIVND (reference sequence). CDR3 in amino acids: CASSIWGQGFSYEQYF. CDR3 DNA sequence: TGTGCCAGTAGTATTTGGGGACAGGGTTTCTCCTACGAGCAGTACTTC. Looking up the rest from reference TRBV19 and TRBJ2-7 gives the full variable domain: DGGITQSPKYLFRKEGQNVTLSCEQNLNHDAMYWYRQDPGQGLRLIYYSQIVNDFQKGDIAEGYSVSREKKESFPLTVTSAQKNPTAFYLCASSIWGQGFSYEQYFGPGTRLTVT.

The chain couples TRBV5-6 to TRBJ1-2, with D hard to call. Germline V gene sequence: CDR1 SGHDT, CDR2 YYEEEE. V gave up 2 bases and J gave up 2 bases, with 10 bases separating them. CDR3 length: 14 residues. The CDR3 sequence: CASSFAWENYGYTF. The CDR3 coding sequence is TGTGCCAGCAGCTTCGCTTGGGAGAACTATGGCTACACCTTC.